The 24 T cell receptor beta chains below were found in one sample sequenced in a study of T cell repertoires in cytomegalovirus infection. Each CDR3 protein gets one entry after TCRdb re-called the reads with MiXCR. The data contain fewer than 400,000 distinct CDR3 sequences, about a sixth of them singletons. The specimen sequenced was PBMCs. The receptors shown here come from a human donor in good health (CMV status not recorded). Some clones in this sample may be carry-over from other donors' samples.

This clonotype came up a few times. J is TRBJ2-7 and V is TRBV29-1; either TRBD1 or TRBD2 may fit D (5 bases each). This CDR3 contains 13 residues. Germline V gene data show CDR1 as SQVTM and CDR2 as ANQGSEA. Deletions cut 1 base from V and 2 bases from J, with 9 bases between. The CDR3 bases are TGCAGCGTTGAAGGAAGGGACCCCTACGAGCAGTACTTC. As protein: CSVEGRDPYEQYF.

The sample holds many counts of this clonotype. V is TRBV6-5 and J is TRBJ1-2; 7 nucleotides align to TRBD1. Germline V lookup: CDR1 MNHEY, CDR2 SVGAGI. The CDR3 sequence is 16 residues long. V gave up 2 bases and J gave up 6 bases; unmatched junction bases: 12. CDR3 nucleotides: TGTGCCAGCAGTTACCCCCAGACAGGGCCAAGGGATGGCTACACCTTC. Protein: CASSYPQTGPRDGYTF.

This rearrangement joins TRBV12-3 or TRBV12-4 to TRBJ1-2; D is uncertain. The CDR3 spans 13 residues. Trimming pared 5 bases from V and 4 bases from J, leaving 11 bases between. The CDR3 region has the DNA TGTGCCAGCAGTCCGGACTCGGGCTATGGCTACACCTTC. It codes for CASSPDSGYGYTF.

The CDR3: CASSYSGGRSSYNEQFF. In DNA, the CDR3 is TGTGCCAGCAGCTATTCGGGCGGGAGGTCCTCCTACAATGAGCAGTTCTTC. The chain employs TRBV7-2 and TRBJ2-1; 8 bases are shared with TRBD2. From germline, CDR1 is SGHTA and CDR2 FQGNSA. The CDR3 has 17 residues. Trimming removed 4 bases from V and 0 bases from J; junction bases left unmatched: 8.

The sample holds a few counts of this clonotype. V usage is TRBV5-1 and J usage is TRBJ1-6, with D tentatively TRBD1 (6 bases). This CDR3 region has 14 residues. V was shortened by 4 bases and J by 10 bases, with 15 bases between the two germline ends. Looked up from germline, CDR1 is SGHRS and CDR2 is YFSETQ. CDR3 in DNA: TGCGCCAGCAGCCCCGGCGGGGGCAACTCACCCCTCCACTTT. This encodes CASSPGGGNSPLHF. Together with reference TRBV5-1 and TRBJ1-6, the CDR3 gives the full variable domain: KAGVTQTPRYLIKTRGQQVTLSCSPISGHRSVSWYQQTPGQGLQFLFEYFSETQRNKGNFPGRFSGRQFSNSRSEMNVSTLELGDSALYLCASSPGGGNSPLHFGNGTRLTVT.

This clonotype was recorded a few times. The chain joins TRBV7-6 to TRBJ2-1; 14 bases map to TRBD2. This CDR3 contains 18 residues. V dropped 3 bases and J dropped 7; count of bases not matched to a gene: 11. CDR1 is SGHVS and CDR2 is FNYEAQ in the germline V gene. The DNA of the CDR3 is TGTGCCAGCAGCTTCTCGACTAGCGGGAGGGCCATACGAAATGAGCAGTTCTTC. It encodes CASSFSTSGRAIRNEQFF.

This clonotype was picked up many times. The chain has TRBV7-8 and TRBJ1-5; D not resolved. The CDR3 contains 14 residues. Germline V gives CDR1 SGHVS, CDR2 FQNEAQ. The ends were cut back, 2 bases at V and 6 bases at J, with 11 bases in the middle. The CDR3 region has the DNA TGTGCCAGCAGCTTAATGCGGCCCGGTCAGCCCCAGCATTTT. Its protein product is CASSLMRPGQPQHF.

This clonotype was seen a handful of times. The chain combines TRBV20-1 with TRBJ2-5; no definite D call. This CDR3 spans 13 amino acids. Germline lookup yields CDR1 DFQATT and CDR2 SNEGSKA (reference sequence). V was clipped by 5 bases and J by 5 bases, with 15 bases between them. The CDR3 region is CSAPQPSVETQYF. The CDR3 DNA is TGCAGTGCTCCCCAGCCGTCAGTCGAGACCCAGTACTTC.

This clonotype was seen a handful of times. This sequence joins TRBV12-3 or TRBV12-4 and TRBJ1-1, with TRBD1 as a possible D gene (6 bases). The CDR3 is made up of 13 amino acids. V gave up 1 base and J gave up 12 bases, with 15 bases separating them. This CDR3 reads CASSLGRGYETFF. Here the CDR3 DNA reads TGTGCCAGCAGTTTAGGGAGGGGGTATGAGACTTTCTTT.

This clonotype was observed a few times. The CDR3 coding sequence is TGTGCCAGCAGCTTAGTGAGGCGGACTCTCGGGACCCAGTACTTC. Translated: CASSLVRRTLGTQYF. This chain uses TRBV7-8 with TRBJ2-5, with D possibly TRBD2 on 5 matching bases. In germline, CDR1 is SGHVS, CDR2 FQNEAQ. V was pared by 1 base and J by 7 bases, with 16 bases between. CDR3 size: 15 residues.

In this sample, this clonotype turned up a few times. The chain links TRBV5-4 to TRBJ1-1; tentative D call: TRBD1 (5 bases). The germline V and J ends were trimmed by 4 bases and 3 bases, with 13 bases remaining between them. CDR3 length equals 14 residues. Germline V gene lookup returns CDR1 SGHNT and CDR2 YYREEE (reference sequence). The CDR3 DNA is TGTGCCAGCAGCGGCCGGGACGGGGACACTGAAGCTTTCTTT. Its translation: CASSGRDGDTEAFF.

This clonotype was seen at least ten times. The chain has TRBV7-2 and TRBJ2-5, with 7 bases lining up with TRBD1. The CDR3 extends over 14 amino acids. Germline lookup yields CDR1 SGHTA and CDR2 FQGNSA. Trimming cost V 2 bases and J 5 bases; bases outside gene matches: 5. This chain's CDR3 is CASSLNRGSETQYF. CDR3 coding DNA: TGTGCCAGCAGCTTAAACAGGGGCAGTGAGACCCAGTACTTC.

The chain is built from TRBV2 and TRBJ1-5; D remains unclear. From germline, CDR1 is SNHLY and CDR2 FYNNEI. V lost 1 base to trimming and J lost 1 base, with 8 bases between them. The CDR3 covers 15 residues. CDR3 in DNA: TGTGCCAGCAGTGAAGAGGCAGACAGCAATCAGCCCCAGCATTTT. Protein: CASSEEADSNQPQHF.

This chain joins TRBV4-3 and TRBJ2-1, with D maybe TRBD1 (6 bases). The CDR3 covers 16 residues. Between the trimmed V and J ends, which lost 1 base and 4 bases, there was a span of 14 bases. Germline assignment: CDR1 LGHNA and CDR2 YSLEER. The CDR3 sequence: CASSQVLGTPYNEQFF. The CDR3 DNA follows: TGCGCCAGCAGCCAAGTATTGGGGACACCTTACAATGAGCAGTTCTTC.

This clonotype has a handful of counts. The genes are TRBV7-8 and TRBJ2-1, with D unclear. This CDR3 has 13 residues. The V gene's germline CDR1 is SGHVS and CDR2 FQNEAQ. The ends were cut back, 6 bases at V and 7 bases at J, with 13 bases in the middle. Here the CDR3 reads CASRAQNGNEQFF. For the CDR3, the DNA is TGTGCCAGCAGAGCTCAGAATGGAAATGAGCAGTTCTTC. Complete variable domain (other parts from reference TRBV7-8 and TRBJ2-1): GAGVSQSPRYKVAKRGQDVALRCDPISGHVSLFWYQQALGQGPEFLTYFQNEAQLDKSGLPSDRFFAERPEGSVSTLKIQRTQQEDSAVYLCASRAQNGNEQFFGPGTRLTVL.

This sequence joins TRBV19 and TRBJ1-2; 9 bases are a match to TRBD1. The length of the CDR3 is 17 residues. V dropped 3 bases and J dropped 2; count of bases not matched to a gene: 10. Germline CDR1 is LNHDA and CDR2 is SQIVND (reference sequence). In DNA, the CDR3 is TGTGCCAGTAGTATTCTTGGACAGGGGAATAGAAACTATGGCTACACCTTC. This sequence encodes CASSILGQGNRNYGYTF.

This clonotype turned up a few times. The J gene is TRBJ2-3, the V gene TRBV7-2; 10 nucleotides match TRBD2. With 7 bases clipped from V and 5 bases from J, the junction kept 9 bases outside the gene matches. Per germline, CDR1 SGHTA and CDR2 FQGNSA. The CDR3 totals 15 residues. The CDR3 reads CASIWAAGGGDTQYF. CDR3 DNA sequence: TGTGCCAGCATCTGGGCAGCGGGAGGGGGAGATACGCAGTATTTT.

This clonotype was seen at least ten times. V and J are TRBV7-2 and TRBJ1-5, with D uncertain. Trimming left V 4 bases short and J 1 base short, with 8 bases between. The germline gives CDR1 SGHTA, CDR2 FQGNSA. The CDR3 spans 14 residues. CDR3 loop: CASSYRGSNQPQHF. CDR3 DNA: TGTGCCAGCAGCTACAGAGGGAGCAATCAGCCCCAGCATTTT.

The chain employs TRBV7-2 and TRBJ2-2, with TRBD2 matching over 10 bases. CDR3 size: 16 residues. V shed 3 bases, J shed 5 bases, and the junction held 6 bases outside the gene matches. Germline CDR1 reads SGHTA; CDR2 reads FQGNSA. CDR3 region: CASSFSAGGLTGELFF. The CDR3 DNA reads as TGTGCCAGCAGCTTCTCAGCGGGGGGGCTGACCGGGGAGCTGTTTTTT.

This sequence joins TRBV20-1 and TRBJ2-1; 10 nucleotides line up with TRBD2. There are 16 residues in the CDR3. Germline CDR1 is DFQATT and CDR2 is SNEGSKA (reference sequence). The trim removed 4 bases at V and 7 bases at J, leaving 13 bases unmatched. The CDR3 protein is CSATTGTSVPGNEQFF. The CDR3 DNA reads TGCAGTGCTACCACCGGGACTAGCGTTCCTGGGAATGAGCAGTTCTTC.

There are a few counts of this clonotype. The CDR3 reads CASSTRLASKETQYF. Here the CDR3 DNA reads TGTGCCAGCAGCACCCGACTAGCGAGCAAAGAGACCCAGTACTTC. This chain uses TRBV7-9 with TRBJ2-5; 8 positions agree with TRBD2. The length of the CDR3 is 15 residues. The junction had 8 bases not matched to a gene; V was cut back by 5 bases and J by 3 bases. Germline CDR1 reads SEHNR; CDR2 reads FQNEAQ (reference sequence).

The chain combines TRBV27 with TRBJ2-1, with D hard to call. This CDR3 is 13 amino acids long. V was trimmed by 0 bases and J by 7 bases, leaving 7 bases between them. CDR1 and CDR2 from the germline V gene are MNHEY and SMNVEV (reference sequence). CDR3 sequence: CASSLSGRNEQFF. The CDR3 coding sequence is TGTGCCAGCAGTTTATCTGGAAGAAATGAGCAGTTCTTC.

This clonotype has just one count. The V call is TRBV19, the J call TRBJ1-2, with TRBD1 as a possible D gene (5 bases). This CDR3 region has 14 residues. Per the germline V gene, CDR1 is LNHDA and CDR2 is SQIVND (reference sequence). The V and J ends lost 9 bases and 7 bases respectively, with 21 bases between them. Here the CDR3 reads CARTLRTRGSGYTF. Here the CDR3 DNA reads TGTGCCAGGACCCTTCGGACGAGGGGCTCTGGCTACACCTTC.

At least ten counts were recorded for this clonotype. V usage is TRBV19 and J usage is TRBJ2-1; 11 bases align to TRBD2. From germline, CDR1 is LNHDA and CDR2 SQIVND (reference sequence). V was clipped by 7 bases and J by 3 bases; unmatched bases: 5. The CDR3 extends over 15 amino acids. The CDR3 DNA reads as TGTGCCAGTACCACTAGCGGGAGAGACTACAATGAGCAGTTCTTC. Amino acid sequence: CASTTSGRDYNEQFF.